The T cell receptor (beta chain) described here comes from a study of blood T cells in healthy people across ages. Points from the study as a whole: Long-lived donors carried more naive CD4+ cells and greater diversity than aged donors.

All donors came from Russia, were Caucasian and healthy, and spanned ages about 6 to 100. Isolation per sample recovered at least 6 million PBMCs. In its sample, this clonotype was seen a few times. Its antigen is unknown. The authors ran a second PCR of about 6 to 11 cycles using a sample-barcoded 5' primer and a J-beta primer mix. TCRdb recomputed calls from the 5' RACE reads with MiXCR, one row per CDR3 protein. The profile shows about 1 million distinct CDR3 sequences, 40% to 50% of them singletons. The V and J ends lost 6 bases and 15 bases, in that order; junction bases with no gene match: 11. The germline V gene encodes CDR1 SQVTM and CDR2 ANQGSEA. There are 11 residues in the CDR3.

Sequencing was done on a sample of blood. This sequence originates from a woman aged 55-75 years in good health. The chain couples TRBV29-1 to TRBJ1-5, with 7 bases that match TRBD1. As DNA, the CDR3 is TGCAGCGTCGTACTCGGGACAGAGGTGCATTTT. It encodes CSVVLGTEVHF.